A selection of T cell receptor beta chains follows, all from one sample in a study of neurological immune-mediated disorders. TCRdb called the 5' RACE reads again in MiXCR, with one record for every CDR3 protein. The repertoire holds about 71,000 distinct CDR3 sequences, with roughly 10% as singletons. What was sequenced was PBMCs. These receptors came from a man aged 25 to 40 in good health. CDR3s include the opening cysteine and the closing phenylalanine or tryptophan. D genes are given only for firm matches. Only part of the rows carry a size: once, few, many, or a class if the clone is expanded.

J: TRBJ2-2; V: TRBV7-3; size: many; D: TRBD1; DNA: TGTGCCAGCAGCCAAGACAGGGGTCGGGAGCTGTTTTTT; CDR3: CASSQDRGRELFF
J: TRBJ2-3; V: TRBV5-1; size: many; D: NA; DNA: TGCGCCAGCAGGGGTATTGGGACATCTATCGCAGATACGCAGTATTTT; CDR3: CASRGIGTSIADTQYF
J: TRBJ2-7; V: TRBV3-1; size: many; D: NA; DNA: TGTGCCAGCAGCCAAGATTACACCTACGAGCAGTACTTC; CDR3: CASSQDYTYEQYF
J: TRBJ1-2; V: TRBV29-1; size: many; D: NA; DNA: TGCAGCGTCCCCATCAGGCAGGGGTCGGAAGGCTACACCTTC; CDR3: CSVPIRQGSEGYTF
J: TRBJ2-3; V: TRBV6-1; size: many; D: NA; DNA: TGTGCCAGCAGTGATCGCAGGGAGGGCACAGATACGCAGTATTTT; CDR3: CASSDRREGTDTQYF
J: TRBJ2-5; V: TRBV27; size: many; D: TRBD1; DNA: TGTGCCAGCAGTTTAAGGCAGGGGGCTGAGACCCAGTACTTC; CDR3: CASSLRQGAETQYF
J: TRBJ2-4; V: TRBV29-1; size: many; D: NA; DNA: TGCAGCGTTGAGCCCAGGGAGGTTAACATTCAGTACTTC; CDR3: CSVEPREVNIQYF
J: TRBJ2-1; V: TRBV5-1; size: many; D: TRBD1; DNA: TGCGCCAGCAGCGTATCCCAAGGGGGCGGGGAGCAGTTCTTC; CDR3: CASSVSQGGGEQFF
J: TRBJ2-7; V: TRBV11-1; size: many; D: TRBD1; DNA: TGTGCCAGCAGCTCCCGTAGGACAGGAGACTACGAGCAGTACTTC; CDR3: CASSSRRTGDYEQYF
J: TRBJ2-6; V: TRBV27; size: many; D: NA; DNA: TGTGCCAGCAGTTTATATGGAGAGGGGGGGGCCAACGTCCTGACTTTC; CDR3: CASSLYGEGGANVLTF
J: TRBJ2-1; V: TRBV25-1; size: many; D: NA; DNA: TGTGCCAGCAGGGGGACTTCTACAAGTGAGCAGTTCTTC; CDR3: CASRGTSTSEQFF
J: TRBJ1-5; V: TRBV5-6; size: many; D: TRBD1; DNA: TGTGCCAGCAGCCTGGGACAGGGCCCAAATCAGCCCCAGCATTTT; CDR3: CASSLGQGPNQPQHF
J: TRBJ2-7; V: TRBV20-1; size: NA; D: TRBD2; DNA: TGCAGTGCTAATACAAGAAAAGGGACTAGACTCGACGAGCAGTACTTC; CDR3: CSANTRKGTRLDEQYF
J: TRBJ2-7; V: TRBV28; size: many; D: NA; DNA: TGTGCCAGTGGGGGGTCAATTTACTACGAGCAGTACTTC; CDR3: CASGGSIYYEQYF
J: TRBJ2-7; V: TRBV20-1; size: many; D: TRBD1; DNA: TGCAGTGCTCAGAACCTACAGGGGGCTATTAACTACGAGCAGTACTTC; CDR3: CSAQNLQGAINYEQYF
J: TRBJ1-6; V: TRBV28; size: many; D: TRBD1; DNA: TGTGCCAGCAGCCAAGTGGGACAGAATAATTCACCCCTCCACTTT; CDR3: CASSQVGQNNSPLHF
J: TRBJ2-3; V: TRBV10-1; size: NA; D: TRBD2; DNA: TGCGCCAGCAGCCGCGAGCGGGAGGGCCCAGATACGCAGTATTTT; CDR3: CASSREREGPDTQYF
J: TRBJ2-2; V: TRBV7-9; size: many; D: NA; DNA: TGTGCCAGCAGCTTAGACGCAGGAATCTTTACCGGGGAGCTGTTTTTT; CDR3: CASSLDAGIFTGELFF
J: TRBJ1-2; V: TRBV7-2; size: many; D: TRBD1; DNA: TGTGCCAGCAGCCACGCCCCTGGGGCAGGGGGGAACTATGGCTACACCTTC; CDR3: CASSHAPGAGGNYGYTF
J: TRBJ2-2; V: TRBV27; size: many; D: NA; DNA: TGTGCCAGCAGTTTATCACAGATGAACACCGGGGAGCTGTTTTTT; CDR3: CASSLSQMNTGELFF
J: TRBJ2-7; V: TRBV20-1; size: many; D: TRBD1; DNA: TGCAGTGCGAGAGCAGGGACAGGGCTGGTCGAGCAGTACTTC; CDR3: CSARAGTGLVEQYF
J: TRBJ2-7; V: TRBV28; size: few; D: TRBD1; DNA: TGTGCCAGCAGTTCCCCGGACAGGGTGAATTCGTACTTC; CDR3: CASSSPDRVNSYF
J: TRBJ2-1; V: TRBV20-1; size: many; D: TRBD2; DNA: TGCAGTGCTAGAGATTCTGGACTAGCGGGGTCCTACAATGAGCAGTTCTTC; CDR3: CSARDSGLAGSYNEQFF
J: TRBJ1-2; V: TRBV29-1; size: many; D: NA; DNA: TGCAGCGTTGGAGACTCTCGCGGCTACACCTTC; CDR3: CSVGDSRGYTF